These 10 T cell receptor beta chains originate from one sample sequenced in a study of T cells in Graves' hyperthyroidism and ophthalmopathy. Using RNA transcripts as the source, TCR beta CDR3 regions were amplified. The HTBI primer set was used in a first-round RT-PCR of the TCR CDR3. From the multiplex PCR reads, TCRdb called clonotypes with MiXCR, one entry per CDR3 protein. The table lists approximately 600,000 distinct CDR3 sequences, over 12% of them singletons. Material: blood. Receptor source: a woman aged 18-29 years with Graves' ophthalmopathy.

This clonotype was picked up a small number of times. This chain uses TRBV27 with TRBJ1-2; TRBD1 aligns across 10 bases. V was clipped by 5 bases and J by 7 bases; unmatched bases: 7. The CDR3 has 14 residues. Per germline, CDR1 MNHEY and CDR2 SMNVEV (reference sequence). CDR3 in DNA: TGTGCCAGCAGTACAGGGACAGGGGCCCCTGGCTACACCTTC. As protein: CASSTGTGAPGYTF.

This clonotype came up a few times. The chain recombines TRBV19 with TRBJ2-2; 11 bases align to TRBD2. Trimming cost V 6 bases and J 7 bases; bases outside gene matches: 13. CDR1 is LNHDA, CDR2 SQIVND, per germline (reference sequence). The CDR3 contains 17 residues. CDR3 in DNA: TGTGCCAGTAGCCCGACAAAGACTAGCGGGACGAGCGGGGAGCTGTTTTTT. It yields the protein CASSPTKTSGTSGELFF.

This clonotype has at least ten counts. The chain uses TRBV2 and TRBJ1-5; 7 bases are a match to TRBD1. CDR3 length equals 14 residues. J gave up 0 bases and V 7 bases, and 3 bases lay outside the gene matches. Germline loops: CDR1 SNHLY, CDR2 FYNNEI. CDR3 sequence (DNA): TGTGCCAGCACAGGGGGTTATAGCAATCAGCCCCAGCATTTT. Protein product: CASTGGYSNQPQHF.

This clonotype was seen just once. This chain joins TRBV27 and TRBJ2-4; the D call may be TRBD1 or TRBD2 (6 bases each). This CDR3 contains 13 residues. Between the trimmed V and J ends, which lost 8 bases and 11 bases, there was a span of 19 bases. Germline lookup yields CDR1 MNHEY and CDR2 SMNVEV (reference sequence). DNA of the CDR3: TGTGCCAGCCGCACGGGGGCAGTGGGGGTTCAGTACTTC. Its translation is CASRTGAVGVQYF.

Remarks on this clonotype: A much more abundant neighbour one base away suggests this may be a read error. This chain uses TRBV12-3 or TRBV12-4 with TRBJ2-2; 8 bases are shared with TRBD2. The CDR3 is 16 amino acids. V lost 6 bases and J lost 8; bases outside the gene matches: 14. The CDR3 protein is CASRITGTRKSGELFF. The CDR3, as DNA: TGTGCCAGCAGAATTACGGGGACTAGAAAATCAGGGGAGCTGTTTTTT.

A single count supports this clonotype. This sequence may be a read error, since a much larger clone differs from it by one base. Because the CDR3 is missing its conserved closing phenylalanine or tryptophan, this is likely a read error. The chain is built from TRBV12-3 or TRBV12-4 and TRBJ2-1, with 16 bases fitting TRBD2. The CDR3 consists of 19 residues. The V and J ends lost 3 bases and 4 bases, in that order; junction bases with no gene match: 9. Written as DNA, the CDR3 is TGTGCCAGCAGTTTGGGACTAGCGGGAGGGCCGGGAAATTACAATGAGCAGTTCTCC. It is translated as CASSLGLAGGPGNYNEQFS.

The table lists this clonotype with a few counts. The V gene is TRBV29-1, the J gene TRBJ2-7; no firm D call. The CDR3 totals 14 residues. CDR1 is SQVTM and CDR2 is ANQGSEA in the germline V gene. Trimming cost V 6 bases and J 2 bases, with 17 bases left between them. The CDR3 is CSVVMDRPPYEQYF. For the CDR3, the DNA is TGCAGCGTAGTTATGGACCGTCCTCCCTACGAGCAGTACTTC.

This clonotype was seen many times. This chain links TRBV10-3 with TRBJ2-7, with 9 bases fitting TRBD1. Germline CDR1 is ENHRY and CDR2 is SYGVKD. The CDR3 is made up of 16 amino acids. V dropped 1 base and J dropped 2; count of bases not matched to a gene: 6. The CDR3 here is CAISELGQGVAYEQYF. CDR3 nucleotide sequence: TGTGCCATCAGTGAGTTGGGACAGGGCGTAGCCTACGAGCAGTACTTC.

This clonotype has ten or more counts. The chain is built from TRBV20-1 and TRBJ2-5; TRBD2 agrees at 8 bases. V was pared by 5 bases and J by 1 base, with 6 bases of the junction left unmatched. Germline V gene data show CDR1 as DFQATT and CDR2 as SNEGSKA (reference sequence). The CDR3 contains 14 residues. For the CDR3, the DNA is TGCAGTGCTCCCTTTAGCGGGATCCAAGAGACCCAGTACTTC. It yields the protein CSAPFSGIQETQYF.

This clonotype was recorded many times. The chain employs TRBV6-2 or TRBV6-3 and TRBJ2-7, with 13 bases matching TRBD2. The germline V gene has CDR1 MNHEY and CDR2 SVGEGT. After removal of 6 bases from V and 7 bases from J, the junction contained 12 bases not matched to a gene. This CDR3 has 16 residues. CDR3 nucleotides: TGTGCCAGCAGACCAGGGACTAGCGGGGCTGCGGGAGAGCAGTACTTC. This sequence encodes CASRPGTSGAAGEQYF.